The rows below give T cell receptor beta chains drawn from one sample of a study of cytomegalovirus exposure and HLA in healthy donors. Some clones are missing from TCRdb's copy, which holds only in-frame ones; the method was immunoSEQ multiplex PCR. This sample contains around 160,000 clones. Sample: PBMCs. All receptors come from a woman in her 50s in good health and CMV-seronegative. CDR3s include the opening cysteine and the closing phenylalanine or tryptophan. The D gene is left open where the match is weak.

length | J | D | V | CDR3 | DNA
15 | TRBJ2-7 | TRBD1 | TRBV18 | CASSRGTGDLYEQYF | TGTGCCAGCTCACGGGGGACAGGCGACCTCTACGAGCAGTACTTC
14 | TRBJ2-3 | NA | TRBV6-1 | CASSEAGRTDTQYF | TGTGCCAGCAGTGAGGCAGGCCGAACAGATACGCAGTATTTT
15 | TRBJ2-5 | TRBD1 | TRBV28 | CASSLETGARETQYF | TGTGCCAGCAGTTTAGAGACAGGGGCGCGAGAGACCCAGTACTTC
14 | TRBJ2-7 | NA | TRBV27 | CASRPAVYSYEQYF | TGTGCCAGCAGGCCCGCAGTGTACTCCTACGAGCAGTACTTC
13 | TRBJ2-5 | NA | TRBV7-3 | CASSPEGKETQYF | TGTGCCAGCAGCCCTGAGGGAAAAGAGACCCAGTACTTC
13 | TRBJ2-3 | TRBD2 | TRBV6-5 | CASVSGAGDTQYF | TGTGCCAGCGTTAGCGGGGCGGGAGATACGCAGTATTTT
13 | TRBJ2-7 | NA | TRBV9 | CASSVVPGNEQYF | TGTGCCAGCAGCGTAGTTCCGGGGAACGAGCAGTACTTC
16 | TRBJ2-1 | TRBD1 | TRBV30 | CAWSHRQGMTYNEQFF | TGTGCCTGGAGCCACCGACAGGGGATGACCTACAATGAGCAGTTCTTC
16 | TRBJ2-1 | NA | TRBV6-5 | CASSYSNIGPKETQFF | TGTGCCAGCAGTTACTCGAACATTGGGCCGAAAGAGACCCAGTTCTTC
14 | TRBJ2-2 | TRBD1 | TRBV7-8 | CASSGDRHGRELFF | TGTGCCAGCAGCGGGGACAGGCATGGCCGGGAGCTGTTTTTT
14 | TRBJ2-7 | NA | TRBV5-6 | CASSFGGVFYEQYF | TGTGCCAGCAGCTTCGGCGGAGTTTTCTACGAGCAGTACTTC
14 | TRBJ2-2 | NA | TRBV6-5 | CATLGRGNTGELFF | TGTGCCACGCTCGGGCGGGGGAACACCGGGGAGCTGTTTTTT
18 | TRBJ2-1 | TRBD2 | TRBV7-8 | CASSFGQRERFSYNEQFF | TGTGCCAGCAGCTTCGGCCAGCGGGAAAGGTTTTCCTACAATGAGCAGTTCTTC
15 | TRBJ1-2 | NA | TRBV9 | CASSVGSGGNYGYTF | TGTGCCAGCAGCGTAGGTAGCGGGGGTAACTATGGCTACACCTTC
17 | TRBJ1-6 | NA | TRBV15 | CATSRARGWAYNSPLHF | TGTGCCACCAGCAGAGCGCGGGGGTGGGCTTATAATTCACCCCTCCACTTT
12 | TRBJ2-5 | TRBD1 | TRBV29-1 | CSVGTGVETQYF | TGCAGCGTGGGGACAGGGGTCGAGACCCAGTACTTC
13 | TRBJ2-2 | NA | TRBV11-3 | CASSLVSAGELFF | TGTGCCAGCAGCTTAGTCTCCGCCGGGGAGCTGTTTTTT
13 | TRBJ1-5 | NA | TRBV28 | CASNPLGNQPQHF | TGTGCCAGCAATCCTCTCGGCAATCAGCCCCAGCATTTT
16 | TRBJ2-7 | TRBD2 | TRBV13 | CASSPPNSGIIYEQYF | TGTGCCAGCAGCCCCCCAAATAGCGGGATAATCTACGAGCAGTACTTC
12 | TRBJ2-1 | TRBD2 | TRBV5-1 | CASTISGNEQFF | TGCGCCAGCACAATTAGCGGGAATGAGCAGTTCTTC
17 | TRBJ2-6 | TRBD2 | TRBV5-4 | CASSAGLAGAGANVLTF | TGTGCCAGCAGCGCGGGACTAGCGGGAGCTGGGGCCAACGTCCTGACTTTC
17 | TRBJ1-4 | TRBD1 | TRBV4-2 | CASSQEQPGTGGTKLFF | TGTGCCAGCAGCCAAGAGCAACCGGGGACAGGGGGAACAAAACTGTTTTTT
13 | TRBJ1-1 | NA | TRBV6-4 | CASSSGGNTEAFF | TGTGCCAGCAGTTCCGGGGGGAACACTGAAGCTTTCTTT
17 | TRBJ2-3 | TRBD2 | TRBV27 | CASSLLLAGGATDTQYF | TGTGCCAGCAGTTTATTGCTTGCGGGAGGCGCCACAGATACGCAGTATTTT
15 | TRBJ2-7 | TRBD1 | TRBV27 | CASRFGTGFTYEQYF | TGTGCCAGCAGATTCGGGACAGGGTTTACATACGAGCAGTACTTC
17 | TRBJ2-3 | TRBD2 | TRBV5-1 | CASSPRASGSRTDTQYF | TGCGCCAGCAGCCCCCGGGCTAGCGGGAGTAGGACAGATACGCAGTATTTT
15 | TRBJ1-1 | NA | TRBV2 | CASSDQGVGNTEAFF | TGTGCCAGCAGTGACCAGGGCGTGGGGAACACTGAAGCTTTCTTT
15 | TRBJ2-5 | TRBD1 | TRBV7-6 | CASSLGSGGIETQYF | TGTGCCAGCAGCTTAGGATCAGGGGGCATAGAGACCCAGTACTTC
14 | TRBJ1-2 | NA | TRBV6-1 | CASSEGQVFGGYTF | TGTGCCAGCAGTGAAGGACAGGTCTTCGGTGGCTACACCTTC
17 | TRBJ1-6 | NA | TRBV7-7 | CASSLAHWGRGNSPLHF | TGTGCTAGCAGCTTAGCGCATTGGGGAAGGGGTAATTCACCCCTCCACTTT
15 | TRBJ1-5 | NA | TRBV7-2 | CASSLGADLNQPQHF | TGTGCCAGCAGCTTAGGGGCAGACCTGAATCAGCCCCAGCATTTT
15 | TRBJ1-3 | NA | TRBV6-5 | CASRQGLYSGNTIYF | TGTGCCAGCAGGCAGGGACTTTACTCTGGAAACACCATATATTTT
15 | TRBJ2-7 | NA | TRBV2 | CASSVGLAVSYEQYF | TGTGCCAGCAGTGTTGGACTGGCCGTCTCCTACGAGCAGTACTTC
13 | TRBJ1-3 | NA | TRBV5-1 | CASSSSSGNTIYF | TGCGCCAGCAGCTCCAGCTCTGGAAACACCATATATTTT
11 | TRBJ2-7 | NA | TRBV28 | CASIAAGEQYF | TGTGCCAGCATTGCGGCTGGCGAGCAGTACTTC
14 | TRBJ1-5 | NA | TRBV19 | CASSTSHSNQPQHF | TGTGCCAGTAGTACTAGCCATAGCAATCAGCCCCAGCATTTT
17 | TRBJ1-5 | TRBD1 | TRBV9 | CASSVEDRGDSNQPQHF | TGTGCCAGCAGCGTTGAGGACAGGGGGGATAGCAATCAGCCCCAGCATTTT
12 | TRBJ2-1 | NA | TRBV7-9 | CASSFIVTEQFF | TGTGCCAGCAGTTTTATAGTTACGGAGCAGTTCTTC
16 | TRBJ1-2 | TRBD1 | TRBV18 | CASSPQEGTGLYGYTF | TGTGCCAGCTCACCACAGGAGGGGACAGGTCTCTATGGCTACACCTTC
12 | TRBJ1-1 | TRBD1 | TRBV19 | CAIWTGGTEAFF | TGTGCCATCTGGACAGGGGGCACTGAAGCTTTCTTT
15 | TRBJ2-1 | TRBD2 | TRBV9 | CASSLSGGPYNEQFF | TGTGCCAGCAGCCTCAGCGGGGGGCCTTACAATGAGCAGTTCTTC